Reported below is one TCR beta chain. Its antigen remains unidentified. The sample comes from a study of T cell responses to AZD1222 COVID-19 vaccine. General study findings and limits: Reportedly, nearly half of unique spike TCRs recognized epitopes outside B.1.351/B.1.1.7 mutations.

Looked up from germline, CDR1 is MGHRA and CDR2 is YSYEKL. Trimming took off 3 bases at V and 3 bases at J, with 15 bases between the two ends. The CDR3 has 16 residues. Profiled with immunoSEQ multiplex PCR; TCRdb holds only in-frame clones, not every one. The sample includes 100,000 to 150,000 clones, about nine tenths of them seen just once. The clonotype originates from an adult in good health. The sample in question was peripheral blood, obtained on day 0 of AZD1222 vaccination. This rearrangement joins TRBV4-1 to TRBJ2-1; D is perhaps TRBD1 (5 bases). This chain's CDR3 is CASSHLDMLIYNEQFF. The CDR3, as DNA: TGCGCCAGCAGCCACTTGGACATGCTAATCTACAATGAGCAGTTCTTC.